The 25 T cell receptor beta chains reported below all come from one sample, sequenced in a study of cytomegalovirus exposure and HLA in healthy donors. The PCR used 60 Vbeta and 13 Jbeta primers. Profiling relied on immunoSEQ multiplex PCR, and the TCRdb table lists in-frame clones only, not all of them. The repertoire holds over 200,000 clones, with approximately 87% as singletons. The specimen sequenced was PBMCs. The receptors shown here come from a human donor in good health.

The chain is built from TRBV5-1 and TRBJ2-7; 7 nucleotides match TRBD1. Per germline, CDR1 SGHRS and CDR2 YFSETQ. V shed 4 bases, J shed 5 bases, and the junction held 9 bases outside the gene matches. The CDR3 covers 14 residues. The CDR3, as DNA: TGCGCCAGCAGCATCGGGACAGCTTTAGACGAGCAGTACTTC. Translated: CASSIGTALDEQYF.

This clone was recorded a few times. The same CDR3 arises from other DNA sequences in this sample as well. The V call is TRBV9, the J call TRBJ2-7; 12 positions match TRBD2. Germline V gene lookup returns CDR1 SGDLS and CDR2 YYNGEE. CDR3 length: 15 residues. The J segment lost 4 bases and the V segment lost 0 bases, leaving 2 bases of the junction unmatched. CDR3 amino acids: CASSVGLAGGYEQYF. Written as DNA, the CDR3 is TGTGCCAGCAGCGTAGGTCTAGCGGGAGGGTACGAGCAGTACTTC.

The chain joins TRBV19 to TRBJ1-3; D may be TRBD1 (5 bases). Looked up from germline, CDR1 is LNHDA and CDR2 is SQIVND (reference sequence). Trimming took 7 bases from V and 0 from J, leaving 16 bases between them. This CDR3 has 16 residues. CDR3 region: CASTSSHRNSGNTIYF. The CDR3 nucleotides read TGTGCCAGTACCTCGTCGCACAGGAACTCTGGAAACACCATATATTTT. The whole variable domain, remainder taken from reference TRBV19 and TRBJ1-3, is DGGITQSPKYLFRKEGQNVTLSCEQNLNHDAMYWYRQDPGQGLRLIYYSQIVNDFQKGDIAEGYSVSREKKESFPLTVTSAQKNPTAFYLCASTSSHRNSGNTIYFGEGSWLTVV.

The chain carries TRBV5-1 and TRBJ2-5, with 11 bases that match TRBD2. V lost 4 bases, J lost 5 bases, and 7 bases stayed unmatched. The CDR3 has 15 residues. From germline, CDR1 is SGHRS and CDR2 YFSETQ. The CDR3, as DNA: TGCGCCAGCAGCGAAGTAGCGGGAGGGCAGGAGACCCAGTACTTC. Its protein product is CASSEVAGGQETQYF. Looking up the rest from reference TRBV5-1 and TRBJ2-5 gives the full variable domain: KAGVTQTPRYLIKTRGQQVTLSCSPISGHRSVSWYQQTPGQGLQFLFEYFSETQRNKGNFPGRFSGRQFSNSRSEMNVSTLELGDSALYLCASSEVAGGQETQYFGPGTRLLVL.

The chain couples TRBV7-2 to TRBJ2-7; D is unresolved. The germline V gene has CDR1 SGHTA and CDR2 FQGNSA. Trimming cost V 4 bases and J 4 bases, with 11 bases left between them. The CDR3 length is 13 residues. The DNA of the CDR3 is TGTGCCAGCAGCTCCTTTAGCTCGTACGAGCAGTACTTC. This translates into CASSSFSSYEQYF.

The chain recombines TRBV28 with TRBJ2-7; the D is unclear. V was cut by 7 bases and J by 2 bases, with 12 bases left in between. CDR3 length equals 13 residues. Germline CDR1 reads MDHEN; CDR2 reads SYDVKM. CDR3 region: CASTQDFAYEQYF. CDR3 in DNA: TGTGCCAGCACCCAAGACTTTGCCTACGAGCAGTACTTC.

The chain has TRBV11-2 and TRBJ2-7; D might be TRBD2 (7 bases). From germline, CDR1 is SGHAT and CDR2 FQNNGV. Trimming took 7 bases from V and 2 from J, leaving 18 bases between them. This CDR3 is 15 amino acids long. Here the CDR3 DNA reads TGTGCCAGCATTTTAAGGTCCGGGGGGCCCTACGAGCAGTACTTC. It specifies CASILRSGGPYEQYF. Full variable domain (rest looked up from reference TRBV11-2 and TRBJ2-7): EAGVAQSPRYKIIEKRQSVAFWCNPISGHATLYWYQQILGQGPKLLIQFQNNGVVDDSQLPKDRFSAERLKGVDSTLKIQPAKLEDSAVYLCASILRSGGPYEQYFGPGTRLTVT.

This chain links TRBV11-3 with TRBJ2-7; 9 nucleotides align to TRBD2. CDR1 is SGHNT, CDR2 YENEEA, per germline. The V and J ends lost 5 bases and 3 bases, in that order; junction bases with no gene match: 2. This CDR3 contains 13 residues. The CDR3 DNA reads TGTGCCAGCAGCGAGACTAGCGGCTACGAGCAGTACTTC. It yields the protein CASSETSGYEQYF. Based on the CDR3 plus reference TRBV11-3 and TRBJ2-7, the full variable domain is EAGVVQSPRYKIIEKKQPVAFWCNPISGHNTLYWYLQNLGQGPELLIRYENEEAVDDSQLPKDRFSAERLKGVDSTLKIQPAELGDSAVYLCASSETSGYEQYFGPGTRLTVT.

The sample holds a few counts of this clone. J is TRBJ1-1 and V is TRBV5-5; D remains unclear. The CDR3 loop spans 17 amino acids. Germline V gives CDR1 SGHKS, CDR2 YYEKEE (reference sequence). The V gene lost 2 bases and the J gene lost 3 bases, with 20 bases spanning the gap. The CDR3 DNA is TGTGCCAGCAGCTTACCCAAAAAGTTCGCAGGTGACACTGAAGCTTTCTTT. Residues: CASSLPKKFAGDTEAFF.

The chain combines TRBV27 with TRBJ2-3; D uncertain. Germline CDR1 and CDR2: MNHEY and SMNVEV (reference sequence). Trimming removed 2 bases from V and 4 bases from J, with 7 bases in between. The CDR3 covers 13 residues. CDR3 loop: CASSLRAPDTQYF. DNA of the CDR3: TGTGCCAGCAGTTTAAGAGCCCCAGATACGCAGTATTTT.

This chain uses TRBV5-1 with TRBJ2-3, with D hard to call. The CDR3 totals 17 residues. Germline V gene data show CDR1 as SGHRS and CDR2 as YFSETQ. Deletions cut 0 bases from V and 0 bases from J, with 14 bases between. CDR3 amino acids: CASSLAPTYSSTDTQYF. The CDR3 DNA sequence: TGCGCCAGCAGCTTGGCCCCAACATATTCTAGCACAGATACGCAGTATTTT.

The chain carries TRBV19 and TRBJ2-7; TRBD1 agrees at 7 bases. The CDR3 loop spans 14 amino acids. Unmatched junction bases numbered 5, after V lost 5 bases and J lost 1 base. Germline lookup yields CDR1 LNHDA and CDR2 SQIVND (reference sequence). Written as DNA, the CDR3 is TGTGCCAGTAGTCTCCAGACAGGGTCCTACGAGCAGTACTTC. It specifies CASSLQTGSYEQYF.

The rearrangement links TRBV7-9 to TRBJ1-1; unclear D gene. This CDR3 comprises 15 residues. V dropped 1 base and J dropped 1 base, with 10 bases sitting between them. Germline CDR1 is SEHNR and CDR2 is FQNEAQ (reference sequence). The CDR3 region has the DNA TGTGCCAGCAGCTTAGACGGGGAAGGGAACACTGAAGCTTTCTTT. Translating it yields CASSLDGEGNTEAFF. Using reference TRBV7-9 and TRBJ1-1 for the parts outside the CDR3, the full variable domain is DTGVSQNPRHKITKRGQNVTFRCDPISEHNRLYWYRQTLGQGPEFLTYFQNEAQLEKSRLLSDRFSAERPKGSFSTLEIQRTEQGDSAMYLCASSLDGEGNTEAFFGQGTRLTVV.

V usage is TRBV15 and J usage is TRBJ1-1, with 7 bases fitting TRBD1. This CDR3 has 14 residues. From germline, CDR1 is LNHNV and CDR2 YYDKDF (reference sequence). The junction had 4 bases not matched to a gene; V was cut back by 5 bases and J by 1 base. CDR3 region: CATSPGTANTEAFF. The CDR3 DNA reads TGTGCCACCAGCCCCGGGACAGCGAACACTGAAGCTTTCTTT.

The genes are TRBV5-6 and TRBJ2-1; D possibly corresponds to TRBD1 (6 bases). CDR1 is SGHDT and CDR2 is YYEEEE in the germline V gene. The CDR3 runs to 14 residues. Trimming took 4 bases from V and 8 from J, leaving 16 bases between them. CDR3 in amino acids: CASSGRDIRDEQFF. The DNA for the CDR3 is TGTGCCAGCAGCGGCCGGGACATTCGGGATGAGCAGTTCTTC.

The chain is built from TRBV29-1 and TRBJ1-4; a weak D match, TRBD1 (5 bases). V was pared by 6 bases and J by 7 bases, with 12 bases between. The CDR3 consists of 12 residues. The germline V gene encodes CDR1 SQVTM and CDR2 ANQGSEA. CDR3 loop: CSVKGGAEKLFF. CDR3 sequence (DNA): TGCAGCGTGAAAGGCGGGGCTGAAAAACTGTTTTTT.

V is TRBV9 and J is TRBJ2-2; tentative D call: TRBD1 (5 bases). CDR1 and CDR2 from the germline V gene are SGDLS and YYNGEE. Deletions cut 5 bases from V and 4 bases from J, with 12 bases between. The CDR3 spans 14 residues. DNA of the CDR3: TGTGCCAGCAGGGCAGGGCGTAGCACCGGGGAGCTGTTTTTT. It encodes CASRAGRSTGELFF.

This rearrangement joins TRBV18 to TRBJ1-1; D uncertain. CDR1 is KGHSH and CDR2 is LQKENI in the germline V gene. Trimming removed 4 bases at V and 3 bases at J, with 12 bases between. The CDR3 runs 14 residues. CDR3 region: CASSLVGLDTEAFF. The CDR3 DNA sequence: TGTGCCAGCTCACTGGTCGGTTTGGACACTGAAGCTTTCTTT.

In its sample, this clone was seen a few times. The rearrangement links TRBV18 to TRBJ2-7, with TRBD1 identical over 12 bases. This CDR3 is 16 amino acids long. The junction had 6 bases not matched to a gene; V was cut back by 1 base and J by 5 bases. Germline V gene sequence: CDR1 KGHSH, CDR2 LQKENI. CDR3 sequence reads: CASSPQPGTGGDEQYF. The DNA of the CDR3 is TGTGCCAGCTCACCACAACCCGGGACAGGGGGCGACGAGCAGTACTTC.

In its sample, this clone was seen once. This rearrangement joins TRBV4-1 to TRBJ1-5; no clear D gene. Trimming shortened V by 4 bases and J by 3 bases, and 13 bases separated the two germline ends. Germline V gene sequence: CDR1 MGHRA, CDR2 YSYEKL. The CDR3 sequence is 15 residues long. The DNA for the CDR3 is TGCGCCAGCAGCCTTCACGTGGAGGCCAATCAGCCCCAGCATTTT. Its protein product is CASSLHVEANQPQHF.

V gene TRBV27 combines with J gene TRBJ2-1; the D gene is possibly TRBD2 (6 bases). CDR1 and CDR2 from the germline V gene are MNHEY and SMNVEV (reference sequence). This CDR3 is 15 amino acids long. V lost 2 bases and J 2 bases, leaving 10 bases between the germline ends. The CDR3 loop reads CASSLAGPAYNEQFF. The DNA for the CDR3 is TGTGCCAGCAGTTTAGCGGGACCAGCCTACAATGAGCAGTTCTTC.

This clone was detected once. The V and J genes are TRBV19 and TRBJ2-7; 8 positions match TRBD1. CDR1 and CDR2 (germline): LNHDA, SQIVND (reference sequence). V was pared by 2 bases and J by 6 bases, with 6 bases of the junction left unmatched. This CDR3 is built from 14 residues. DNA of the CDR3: TGTGCCAGTAGTATAAGAGGACAGGGAAGCGAGCAGTACTTC. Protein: CASSIRGQGSEQYF.

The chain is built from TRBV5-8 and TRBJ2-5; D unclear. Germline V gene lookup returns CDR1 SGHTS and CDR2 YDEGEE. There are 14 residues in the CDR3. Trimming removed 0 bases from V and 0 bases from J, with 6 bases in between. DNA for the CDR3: TGTGCCAGCAGCTTGGCGGAGTACCAAGAGACCCAGTACTTC. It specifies CASSLAEYQETQYF.

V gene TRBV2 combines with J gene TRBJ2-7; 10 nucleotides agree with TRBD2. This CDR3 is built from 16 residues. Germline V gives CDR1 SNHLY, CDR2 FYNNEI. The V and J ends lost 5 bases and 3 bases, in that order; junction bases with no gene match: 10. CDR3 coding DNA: TGTGCCAGCAGTTTACGGCTACTAGCGGGATTCTACGAGCAGTACTTC. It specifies CASSLRLLAGFYEQYF.

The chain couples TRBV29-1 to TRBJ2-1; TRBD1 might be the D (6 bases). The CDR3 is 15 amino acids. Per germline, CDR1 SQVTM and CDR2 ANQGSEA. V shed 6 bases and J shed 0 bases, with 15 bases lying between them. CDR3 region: CSVKDSVTSYNEQFF. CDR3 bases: TGCAGCGTCAAGGACAGCGTGACCTCCTACAATGAGCAGTTCTTC.